The source of this T cell receptor (beta chain) is a study of blood T cell repertoires in COVID-19 (dated by TCRdb to 2019 to 2021). Background for the entire study: Collaborator samples came from the United States, Italy and Spain and covered acute and convalescent phases of COVID-19. The repertoires were released in a freely available public database meant as a resource for research on the immune response to SARS-CoV-2. The material from the prospective study consisted of cDNA or gDNA derived from T cells, B-cell-depleted T cells, or PBMCs. Where HLA class I and class II types were available, the types were taken from metadata supplied by the sample provider, not from assay-based typing. Subjects who had been exposed to COVID-19, were actively infected with it, or had recovered from it provided the deeply sampled blood TCRbeta repertoires that made up the dataset. The samples were drawn from the first 160 participants of the ongoing ImmuneRACE study and from 950 to 1,500 subjects provided by 6 global collaborators. A de-identified subject ID, COVID-19 status, age in years and sex were almost always included in the sample metadata.

In regard to this clone: The antigen this receptor binds is unknown. There are no base qualities to consult, and no much larger clone falls within one base.

Study-wide findings and limitations: The amount of clinical and demographic metadata varied by source and participant and was provided uncurated.

One collaborating source in Seattle enrolled patients during active infection and followed them longitudinally through the course of disease. Each collaborating institution followed its own protocols to collect whole blood in K2EDTA tubes. For TCRbeta analysis, collaborator samples were shipped as frozen whole blood, as isolated PBMCs, or as DNA extracted from either sample type. TCRbeta CDR3 regions were amplified from genomic DNA using the immunoSEQ Assay, a bias-controlled multiplex PCR. The authors' pipeline ran thus. The number of nucleated cells in each sample was estimated by amplification of reference gene primers within the assay. Sequence reads were collapsed and filtered to measure the absolute abundance of every unique TCRbeta CDR3 rearrangement. Productive Simpson clonality was computed per sample as the square root of Simpson's diversity index over productive rearrangements. Held by TCRdb, this immuneACCESS table contains in-frame sequences only and omits some clones. Under half of the omission traces to an unresolved V gene where checked; the cause of the rest is unknown. V and J calls and clone size are given by that table; D and trimming were obtained from the DNA. The sample table shows a few hundred thousand clones, and around nine tenths are seen once. Of the sample, around 10% falls within the top ten clones.

Inclusive of the bounding cysteine and phenylalanine, the CDR3 is 13 residues long. Only the CDR3 DNA stays, 39 bases, in frame from base 1. Between the V and J ends, shortened by 4 bases and 4 bases respectively, the junction contains 8 bases. For CDR1 and CDR2, the germline V gene lists SNHLY and FYNNEI. This clonotype was sampled from a young woman with COVID-19, enrolled during active disease. The rearranged chain carries TRBV2 and TRBJ2-1; the D gene remains uncertain. Input material: peripheral blood. The CDR3: CASSVIAYNEQFF. In nucleotide form, the sequence is TGTGCCAGCAGTGTAATAGCTTACAATGAGCAGTTCTTC.